These 19 T cell receptor beta chains were sequenced from one sample in a study of breast tumors, draining lymph nodes, adjacent tissues. TCRdb reprocessed the multiplex PCR reads via MiXCR and lists one record per CDR3 protein. Here the sample spans around 130,000 distinct CDR3 sequences, around a third being singletons. The lymph nodes were axillary draining lymph nodes from breast cancer patients. Sequenced input: axillary lymph node tissue. These TCRs come from a female donor with breast cancer. Some clones in this sample may be carry-over from other donors' samples.

This clonotype was detected many times. The V and J genes are TRBV4-1 and TRBJ2-3, with unresolved D. In germline, CDR1 is MGHRA, CDR2 YSYEKL. Trimming pared 6 bases from V and 1 base from J, leaving 8 bases between. CDR3 size: 13 residues. The DNA for the CDR3 is TGCGCCAGCAGGGATCGGGGCACAGATACGCAGTATTTT. It translates to CASRDRGTDTQYF.

The CDR3 DNA reads TGTGCCAGCGGACGGGTGGGCGGCTACACCTTC. Translating gives CASGRVGGYTF. The chain joins TRBV7-9 to TRBJ1-2; no clear D. V lost 8 bases, J lost 8 bases, and 12 bases lay in between. The CDR3 contains 11 residues. CDR1 is SEHNR, CDR2 FQNEAQ, per germline (reference sequence).

This clonotype was picked up many times. The gene calls are TRBV3-1 and TRBJ2-1; a possible D gene is TRBD2 (6 bases). Per germline, CDR1 LGHDT and CDR2 YNNKEL (reference sequence). CDR3 length: 12 residues. Deletions cut 1 base from V and 15 bases from J, with 13 bases between. The chain's CDR3 is CASSQGLALAFF. CDR3 nucleotides: TGTGCCAGCAGCCAAGGTCTCGCACTAGCGTTCTTC.

This clonotype was counted ten times or more. V and J are TRBV6-6 and TRBJ1-4; D not resolved. The CDR3 length is 13 residues. The germline CDR1 and CDR2 sequences are MNHNY and SVGAGI (reference sequence). Trimming removed 11 bases at V and 3 bases at J, with 13 bases between. The CDR3 sequence is CAHSGFSNEKLFF. CDR3 bases: TGTGCCCATAGTGGGTTTTCTAATGAAAAACTGTTTTTT.

This clonotype was observed many times. This chain uses TRBV7-9 with TRBJ1-6; 7 bases align to TRBD1. Trimming took 5 bases from V and 7 from J; bases not matched to a gene: 5. The length of the CDR3 is 14 residues. Germline lookup yields CDR1 SEHNR and CDR2 FQNEAQ (reference sequence). DNA of the CDR3: TGTGCCAGCAGCCGACAGGGATCCAATTCACCCCTCCACTTT. Residues: CASSRQGSNSPLHF.

This clonotype was counted a single time. One junction end does not reproduce the germline sequence, and a read error may be involved. The rearrangement uses TRBV15 and TRBJ2-2; maybe TRBD2 (5 bases). CDR1 LNHNV and CDR2 YYDKDF come from the germline V gene (reference sequence). The CDR3 totals 17 residues. CDR3 amino acids: CATGRDPGTSSVGEPFF. The DNA for the CDR3 is TGTGCCACCGGCAGAGATCCTGGCACCTCGAGTGTCGGGGAGCCGTTTTTT.

This clonotype occurred many times. This rearrangement joins TRBV5-1 to TRBJ1-3; D is possibly TRBD1 (6 bases). Per the germline V gene, CDR1 is SGHRS and CDR2 is YFSETQ. Trimming stripped 0 bases from V and 0 bases from J, with 13 bases between. This CDR3 is built from 17 residues. In DNA form, the CDR3 reads TGCGCCAGCAGCTTGGCCAAGGGGGGTGGCTCTGGAAACACCATATATTTT. It yields the protein CASSLAKGGGSGNTIYF.

In this sample, this clonotype turned up a few times. A read error may be the cause here, since a much bigger clone is one base away. The chain recombines TRBV20-1 with TRBJ1-5; 7 bases are a match to TRBD1. Germline V lookup: CDR1 DFQATT, CDR2 SNEGSKA (reference sequence). The CDR3 loop spans 14 amino acids. J was trimmed by 9 bases and V by 1 base; bases with no gene match: 9. The CDR3 region is CSARGQGGDPPQHF. The CDR3 DNA reads as TGCAGTGCTAGAGGGCAGGGGGGGGATCCGCCCCAGCATTTT.

This clonotype was seen only once. The rearrangement joins TRBV7-3 to TRBJ2-3; 9 nucleotides line up with TRBD1. The CDR3 extends over 16 amino acids. Germline-derived CDR1 and CDR2 are SGHTA and FQGTGA. V shed 5 bases and J 4 bases; nucleotides not matched to a gene: 10. CDR3 DNA: TGTGCCAGCAGCCCACAGGGGGCCGGGGAGGCAGATACGCAGTATTTT. Translation gives CASSPQGAGEADTQYF.

This clonotype has only a few counts. This rearrangement joins TRBV6-6 to TRBJ1-1, with a tentative D call TRBD1 (6 bases). CDR1 is MNHNY and CDR2 is SVGAGI in the germline V gene (reference sequence). V shed 7 bases and J shed 3 bases, with 15 bases lying between them. CDR3 length: 14 residues. The CDR3 region has the DNA TGTGCCAGCACTTGGAACAGGGATTACACTGAAGCTTTCTTT. This encodes CASTWNRDYTEAFF.

This clonotype was seen once. A read error may be the cause here, since a much bigger clone is one base away. The conserved final phenylalanine or tryptophan is absent from the CDR3, which likely points to a read error. Because the CDR3's place on the DNA is in doubt, the DNA is left out and the CDR3 is given as listed by TCRdb. This chain links TRBV3-2 with TRBJ1-2. TRBV3-2 counts as a pseudogene. The CDR3 length is 12 residues, termini included. The CDR3 sequence: CASSQDPHGYTL.

Many counts were recorded for this clonotype. The chain is built from TRBV5-8 and TRBJ2-1; D ambiguous. Germline V gene sequence: CDR1 SGHTS, CDR2 YDEGEE. The CDR3 sequence is 12 residues long. V was pared by 1 base and J by 5 bases, with 4 bases between. CDR3 sequence (DNA): TGTGCCAGCAGCTTGTATAACAATGAGCAGTTCTTC. Translation: CASSLYNNEQFF.

As regards this clonotype: At one end, the junction sequence differs from germline, possibly due to a read error. The rearrangement uses TRBV20-1 and TRBJ1-4; no reliable D call. The CDR3 spans 12 residues. Germline assignment: CDR1 DFQATT and CDR2 SNEGSKA (reference sequence). CDR3 in DNA: TGCAGTGCTAGGGGGATGGCTGAAAAACTGCTTTTT. It codes for CSARGMAEKLLF.

The table lists this clonotype with many counts. The gene calls are TRBV6-6 and TRBJ1-6; TRBD1 might be the D (6 bases). Germline V lookup: CDR1 MNHNY, CDR2 SVGAGI (reference sequence). V lost 5 bases, J lost 7 bases, and 9 bases lay in between. This CDR3 has 13 residues. The CDR3 spells CASSPTGNSPLHF. In nucleotides, the CDR3 is TGTGCCAGCAGTCCCACAGGGAATTCACCCCTCCACTTT.

This clonotype was observed at least ten times. The V call is TRBV24-1, the J call TRBJ2-1, with a tentative D call TRBD2 (5 bases). The CDR3 is made up of 18 amino acids. V gave up 4 bases and J gave up 7 bases, with 25 bases separating them. Germline CDR1 KGHDR, CDR2 SFDVKD. The CDR3 DNA reads as TGTGCCACCAGTGACCTGGAGGTCCACGACGTGCGTTGGAATGAGCAGTTCTTC. Its protein is CATSDLEVHDVRWNEQFF.

This sequence joins TRBV19 and TRBJ1-6; TRBD1 matches 10 bases. The CDR3 length is 15 residues. Trimming cost V 7 bases and J 9 bases; bases outside gene matches: 9. CDR1 LNHDA and CDR2 SQIVND come from the germline V gene (reference sequence). CDR3 DNA: TGTGCCAGTACCACCGGGACAGGGGTTTTTTCACCCCTCCACTTT. This encodes CASTTGTGVFSPLHF.

On this clonotype itself: This may be a read error, as it is one base from a much larger clone. This chain links TRBV20-1 with TRBJ2-3; D might be TRBD1 (5 bases). Germline V CDR1 and CDR2: DFQATT, SNEGSKA (reference sequence). This CDR3 is built from 13 residues. As DNA, the CDR3 is TGCGGGGTTGACAGTCATTACGCAGATACGCAGTATTTT. This sequence encodes CGVDSHYADTQYF.

This clonotype was recorded at least ten times. V usage is TRBV2 and J usage is TRBJ1-5; TRBD1 might be the D (6 bases). The CDR3 has 14 residues. V was cut by 7 bases and J by 4 bases, with 14 bases left in between. The germline V gene has CDR1 SNHLY and CDR2 FYNNEI. The CDR3 sequence is CASNRQARNQPQHF. CDR3 DNA sequence: TGTGCCAGCAATAGACAGGCTCGGAATCAGCCCCAGCATTTT.

The chain couples TRBV2 to TRBJ2-7; 8 positions match TRBD2. CDR3 length: 14 amino acids. Germline trimming cut 8 bases from V and 9 bases from J; bases unmatched to any gene: 15. CDR1 SNHLY and CDR2 FYNNEI come from the germline V gene. The CDR3 reads CASGGRGVTDTQYV. The CDR3 region has the DNA TGTGCCAGCGGTGGGCGGGGGGTTACAGATACGCAGTACGTC.